This TCR beta chain stems from a study of blood T cells in healthy people across ages. This clonotype was observed at least ten times. A sample-barcoded 5' primer and a J-beta primer mix were used in a second PCR of about 6 to 11 cycles. TCRdb ran MiXCR on the 5' RACE reads and lists one entry per CDR3 protein. The sample consists of roughly 900,000 distinct CDR3 sequences, around 28% of them appearing once. Trimming removed 3 bases from V and 1 base from J, with 7 bases in between. The CDR3 consists of 15 residues. The source of this sequence is a woman older than 75 in good health. The gene calls are TRBV12-3 or TRBV12-4 and TRBJ2-6; D call uncertain. The source material was blood. CDR3 coding DNA: TGTGCCAGCAGTTTTAGGAAGTCTGGGGCCAACGTCCTGACTTTC. The encoded protein is CASSFRKSGANVLTF.